What follows are 20 T cell receptor beta chains derived from one specimen sequenced in a study of blood T cell repertoires in COVID-19. Only in-frame clones appear in the TCRdb table, and some are missing; sequencing was by immunoSEQ multiplex PCR. The sample has roughly 240,000 clones; around 85% are singletons. The sequenced material came from peripheral blood. The receptors come from a middle-aged man with COVID-19, enrolled during active disease.

There are a few counts of this clone. V and J are TRBV11-2 and TRBJ2-7; TRBD2 aligns across 7 bases. Germline V gene lookup returns CDR1 SGHAT and CDR2 FQNNGV. V dropped 1 base and J dropped 2; count of bases not matched to a gene: 8. This CDR3 spans 16 amino acids. This CDR3 reads CASSLAGLDGTYEQYF. CDR3 DNA sequence: TGTGCCAGCAGCTTAGCCGGACTAGACGGAACCTACGAGCAGTACTTC.

This clone was observed a handful of times. The V call is TRBV3-1 (or the pseudogene TRBV3-2), the J call TRBJ1-2; possible D gene TRBD1, 6 bases. CDR3 length equals 12 residues. Germline CDR1 LGHDT, CDR2 YNNKEL (reference sequence). V lost 1 base to trimming and J lost 7 bases, with 7 bases between them. The CDR3 here is CASSQAGAGYTF. For the CDR3, the DNA is TGTGCCAGCAGCCAAGCAGGGGCTGGCTACACCTTC.

This sequence joins TRBV4-3 and TRBJ1-2; 7 bases map to TRBD1. The CDR3 is made up of 14 amino acids. Germline trimming cut 1 base from V and 4 bases from J; bases unmatched to any gene: 3. Per the germline V gene, CDR1 is LGHNA and CDR2 is YSLEER. In DNA, the CDR3 is TGCGCCAGCAGCCAAGGCCCAGGGGGCTATGGCTACACCTTC. This sequence encodes CASSQGPGGYGYTF.

The chain is built from TRBV20-1 and TRBJ2-5; no clear D gene. This CDR3 has 12 amino acids. Trimming stripped 3 bases from V and 2 bases from J, with 7 bases between. In germline, CDR1 is DFQATT, CDR2 SNEGSKA (reference sequence). This chain's CDR3 is CSASSQQETQYF. As DNA, the CDR3 is TGCAGTGCTAGTTCCCAGCAAGAGACCCAGTACTTC.

This sequence joins TRBV2 and TRBJ2-7, with D unclear. Germline lookup yields CDR1 SNHLY and CDR2 FYNNEI. CDR3 length equals 11 residues. V was trimmed by 1 base and J by 6 bases, leaving 4 bases between them. CDR3 loop: CASSEVSEQYF. DNA of the CDR3: TGTGCCAGCAGTGAAGTTAGCGAGCAGTACTTC.

The gene calls are TRBV3-1 (or the pseudogene TRBV3-2) and TRBJ2-7; 8 bases are a match to TRBD2. CDR3 length: 15 residues. Trimming cost V 5 bases and J 1 base; bases outside gene matches: 7. Germline-derived CDR1 and CDR2 are LGHDT and YNNKEL (reference sequence). The CDR3: CASSLSGGPSYEQYF. The CDR3 DNA is TGTGCCAGCAGCTTGAGCGGGGGACCTTCCTACGAGCAGTACTTC.

The chain combines TRBV2 with TRBJ1-4; D unresolved. V lost 3 bases to trimming and J lost 3 bases, with 8 bases between them. Germline-derived CDR1 and CDR2 are SNHLY and FYNNEI. The CDR3 has 14 residues. CDR3 residues: CASSDGRANEKLFF. CDR3 sequence (DNA): TGTGCCAGCAGTGATGGGCGGGCTAATGAAAAACTGTTTTTT. Based on the CDR3 plus reference TRBV2 and TRBJ1-4, the full variable domain is EPEVTQTPSHQVTQMGQEVILRCVPISNHLYFYWYRQILGQKVEFLVSFYNNEISEKSEIFDDQFSVERPDGSNFTLKIRSTKLEDSAMYFCASSDGRANEKLFFGSGTQLSVL.

Notes on this clone: Germline is not matched at one junction end, which may reflect a read error. Other nucleotide sequences in the sample specify the same CDR3. The chain carries TRBV5-1 and TRBJ2-5; perhaps TRBD2 as D (6 bases). Looked up from germline, CDR1 is SGHRS and CDR2 is YFSETQ. This CDR3 region has 14 residues. Here the CDR3 DNA reads TGCGCCAGCAGCTTGGGGACTATTCAAGAAACCCAGTACTTC. Its translation is CASSLGTIQETQYF.

The chain recombines TRBV4-3 with TRBJ2-3; unclear D gene. Germline V gives CDR1 LGHNA, CDR2 YSLEER. There are 14 residues in the CDR3. Trimming removed 1 base at V and 2 bases at J, with 7 bases between. The CDR3 DNA is TGCGCCAGCAGCCAAGTTCTTAACACAGATACGCAGTATTTT. This codes for CASSQVLNTDTQYF.

The table lists this clone with many counts. This chain links TRBV9 with TRBJ1-1; 7 bases are a match to TRBD1. The V gene end was trimmed by 3 bases and the J gene end by 3 bases; junction bases not matched to a gene: 8. The germline V gene encodes CDR1 SGDLS and CDR2 YYNGEE. The CDR3 consists of 15 residues. The CDR3 nucleotides read TGTGCCAGCAGCGGACAGGGAAACGGATACACTGAAGCTTTCTTT. Translating it yields CASSGQGNGYTEAFF.

The chain recombines TRBV29-1 with TRBJ2-5; 10 bases align to TRBD2. The germline CDR1 and CDR2 sequences are SQVTM and ANQGSEA. There are 13 residues in the CDR3. V was clipped by 7 bases and J by 5 bases; unmatched bases: 7. CDR3 region: CSAERGGVETQYF. The CDR3 DNA reads as TGCAGCGCCGAGCGGGGGGGCGTCGAGACCCAGTACTTC.

V gene TRBV7-6 combines with J gene TRBJ1-3; D perhaps matches TRBD1 (6 bases). The CDR3 runs to 16 residues. Trimming removed 5 bases from V and 1 base from J, with 15 bases in between. The germline V gene has CDR1 SGHVS and CDR2 FNYEAQ. CDR3 sequence reads: CASSPNIQGSGNTIYF. CDR3 nucleotides: TGTGCCAGCAGCCCCAACATACAGGGTTCTGGAAACACCATATATTTT.

The V and J genes are TRBV5-3 and TRBJ2-1; D is possibly TRBD1 (6 bases). TRBV5-3 is an ORF; its function is uncertain. The V and J ends lost 4 bases and 7 bases respectively, with 12 bases between them. The CDR3 length is 13 residues. The chain's CDR3 is CARSTLTGNEQFF. In DNA form, the CDR3 reads TGTGCCAGAAGCACCCTGACAGGAAATGAGCAGTTCTTC.

The genes are TRBV5-1 and TRBJ1-2; maybe TRBD1 (6 bases). The germline V gene has CDR1 SGHRS and CDR2 YFSETQ. The CDR3 is 15 residues long. V was shortened by 0 bases and J by 6 bases, with 15 bases between the two germline ends. As DNA, the CDR3 is TGCGCCAGCAGCTTGGGGGGGGGCGAAGTCCATGGCTACACCTTC. This encodes CASSLGGGEVHGYTF.

In its sample, this clone was seen once. V is TRBV18 and J is TRBJ2-7; D possibly corresponds to TRBD2 (6 bases). V lost 0 bases and J 0 bases, leaving 9 bases between the germline ends. Germline V gene sequence: CDR1 KGHSH, CDR2 LQKENI. This CDR3 region has 15 residues. The CDR3: CASSPPGLGSYEQYF. CDR3 coding DNA: TGTGCCAGCTCACCACCGGGACTGGGCTCCTACGAGCAGTACTTC.

This clone was detected a few times. This chain links TRBV19 with TRBJ1-6; D unresolved. Germline V gives CDR1 LNHDA, CDR2 SQIVND (reference sequence). The V and J ends lost 4 bases and 1 base respectively, with 8 bases between them. The CDR3 length is 15 residues. The CDR3 here is CASSKETSYNSPLHF. The CDR3 DNA follows: TGTGCCAGTAGTAAGGAGACGTCCTATAATTCACCCCTCCACTTT.

The V call is TRBV19, the J call TRBJ2-4; possible D gene TRBD1, 6 bases. This CDR3 is built from 17 residues. Germline V gene data show CDR1 as LNHDA and CDR2 as SQIVND (reference sequence). Trimming left V 4 bases short and J 0 bases short, with 16 bases between. The CDR3 DNA reads TGTGCCAGTAGTACCATCCGACAGGCGGGAGCCAAAAACATTCAGTACTTC. Translating it yields CASSTIRQAGAKNIQYF.

This chain connects TRBV15 to TRBJ2-5; 10 bases agree with TRBD1. V lost 5 bases to trimming and J lost 6 bases; unmatched junction nucleotides: 6. This CDR3 is 14 amino acids long. Germline assignment: CDR1 LNHNV and CDR2 YYDKDF (reference sequence). This chain's CDR3 is CATSEGQGLKTQYF. In DNA, the CDR3 is TGTGCCACCAGCGAGGGACAGGGGTTAAAGACCCAGTACTTC. Drawing the rest from reference TRBV15 and TRBJ2-5, the complete variable domain is DAMVIQNPRYQVTQFGKPVTLSCSQTLNHNVMYWYQQKSSQAPKLLFHYYDKDFNNEADTPDNFQSRRPNTSFCFLDIRSPGLGDTAMYLCATSEGQGLKTQYFGPGTRLLVL.

The gene calls are TRBV28 and TRBJ2-2; 8 bases are shared with TRBD2. Per the germline V gene, CDR1 is MDHEN and CDR2 is SYDVKM. The CDR3 length is 15 residues. With V trimmed by 3 bases and J by 6 bases, 6 bases remained unmatched. The DNA of the CDR3 is TGTGCCAGCAGTTTGAACGGGGGGGCGTCCGGGGAGCTGTTTTTT. Translation gives CASSLNGGASGELFF.

This clone was seen a handful of times. The rearrangement uses TRBV27 and TRBJ1-5; tentative D call: TRBD1 (5 bases). V lost 6 bases and J 6 bases, leaving 15 bases between the germline ends. Germline CDR1 and CDR2: MNHEY and SMNVEV (reference sequence). This CDR3 comprises 14 residues. CDR3 coding DNA: TGTGCCAGCAGCCCGCCAGGGATGGGTCAGCCCCAGCATTTT. It yields the protein CASSPPGMGQPQHF.